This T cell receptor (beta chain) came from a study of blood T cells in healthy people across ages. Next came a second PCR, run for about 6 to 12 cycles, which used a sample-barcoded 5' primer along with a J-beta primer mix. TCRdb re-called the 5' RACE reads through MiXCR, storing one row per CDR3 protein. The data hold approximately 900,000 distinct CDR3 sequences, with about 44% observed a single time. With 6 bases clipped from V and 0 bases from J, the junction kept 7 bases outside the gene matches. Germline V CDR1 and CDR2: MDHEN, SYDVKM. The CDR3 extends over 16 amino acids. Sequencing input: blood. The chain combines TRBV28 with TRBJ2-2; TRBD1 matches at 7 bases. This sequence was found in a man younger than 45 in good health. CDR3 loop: CASSTTGATNTGELFF. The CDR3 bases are TGTGCCAGCAGCACTACAGGGGCGACGAACACCGGGGAGCTGTTTTTT.